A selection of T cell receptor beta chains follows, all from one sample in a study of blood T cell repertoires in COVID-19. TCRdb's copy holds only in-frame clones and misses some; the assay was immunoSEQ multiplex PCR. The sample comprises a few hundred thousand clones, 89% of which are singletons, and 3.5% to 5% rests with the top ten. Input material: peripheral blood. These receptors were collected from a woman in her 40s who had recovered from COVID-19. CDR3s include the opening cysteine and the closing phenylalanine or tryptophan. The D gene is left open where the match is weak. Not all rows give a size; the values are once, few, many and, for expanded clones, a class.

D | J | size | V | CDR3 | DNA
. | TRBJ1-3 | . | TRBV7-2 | CASSLFGDTSGNTIYF | TGTGCCAGCAGCTTATTTGGGGACACCTCTGGAAACACCATATATTTT
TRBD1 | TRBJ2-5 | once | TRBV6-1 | CASSDTGGWGETQYF | TGTGCCAGCAGTGATACAGGGGGCTGGGGAGAGACCCAGTACTTC
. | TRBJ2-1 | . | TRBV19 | CASSIDTAGEQFF | TGTGCCAGTAGTATAGATACCGCAGGTGAGCAGTTCTTC
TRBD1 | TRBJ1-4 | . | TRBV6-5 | CASSWTGAPTNEKLFF | TGTGCCAGCAGTTGGACAGGGGCGCCAACTAATGAAAAACTGTTTTTT
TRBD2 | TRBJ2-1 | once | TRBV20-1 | CSASSGRRGGEQFF | TGCAGTGCTAGTAGCGGGAGAAGGGGAGGTGAGCAGTTCTTC
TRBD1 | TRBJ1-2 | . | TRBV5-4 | CASSSIITEQGAANYGYTF | TGTGCCAGCAGCTCAATCATAACCGAACAGGGGGCAGCTAACTATGGCTACACCTTC
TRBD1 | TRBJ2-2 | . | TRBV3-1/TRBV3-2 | CASTTGGGYNTGELFF | TGTGCCAGCACGACAGGGGGAGGGTATAACACCGGGGAGCTGTTTTTT
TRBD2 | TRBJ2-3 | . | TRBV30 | CAWDWAGDHPLTDTQYF | TGTGCCTGGGATTGGGCGGGGGACCACCCCCTCACAGATACGCAGTATTTT
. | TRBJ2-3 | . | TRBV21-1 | CASSGRDRAEYF | TGTGCCAGCAGCGGCCGGGACAGGGCTGAGTATTTT
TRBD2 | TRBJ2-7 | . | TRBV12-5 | CASGLVRPRGTNFYEQYF | TGTGCTAGTGGTTTGGTACGTCCCCGCGGGACTAACTTCTACGAGCAGTACTTC
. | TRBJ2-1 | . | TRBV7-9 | CASGAGLYNEQFF | TGTGCCAGCGGGGCGGGGCTCTACAATGAGCAGTTCTTC
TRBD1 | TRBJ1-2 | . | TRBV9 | CASSPGTGEGYGYTF | TGTGCCAGCAGCCCCGGGACAGGGGAAGGTTATGGCTACACCTTC
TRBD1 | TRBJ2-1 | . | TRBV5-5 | CASSLGTGGFYEQFF | TGTGCCAGCAGTCTCGGGACAGGGGGCTTTTATGAGCAGTTCTTC
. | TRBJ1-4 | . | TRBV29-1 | CSVEDSNIFEKLFF | TGCAGCGTTGAAGACAGTAATATCTTTGAAAAACTGTTTTTT
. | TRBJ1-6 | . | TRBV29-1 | CSASYGQGNSPLHF | TGCAGCGCCTCTTACGGACAAGGGAATTCACCCCTCCACTTT
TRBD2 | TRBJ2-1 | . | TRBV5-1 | CASSSSSGTYNEQFF | TGCGCCAGCAGCTCTTCTAGCGGGACGTACAATGAGCAGTTCTTC
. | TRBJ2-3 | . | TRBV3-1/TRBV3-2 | CASSQARVDTQYF | TGTGCCAGCAGCCAGGCCAGGGTAGATACGCAGTATTTT
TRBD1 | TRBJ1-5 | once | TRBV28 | CASSATGELSNQPQHF | TGTGCCAGCAGTGCTACAGGGGAATTAAGCAATCAGCCCCAGCATTTT
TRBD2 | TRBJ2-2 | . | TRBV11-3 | CASSTGGWTRTAGELFF | TGTGCCAGCAGCACCGGTGGGTGGACTAGGACGGCCGGGGAGCTGTTTTTT
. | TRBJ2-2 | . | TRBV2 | CASSGEYTGELFF | TGTGCCAGCAGCGGGGAGTACACCGGGGAGCTGTTTTTT
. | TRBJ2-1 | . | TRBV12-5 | CASGLVLRDLGEQFF | TGTGCTAGTGGTTTGGTACTGAGGGACTTGGGAGAGCAGTTCTTC
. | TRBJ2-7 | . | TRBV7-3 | CASSLVVQRANSYEQYF | TGTGCCAGCAGCTTAGTGGTCCAGCGGGCTAACTCCTACGAGCAGTACTTC
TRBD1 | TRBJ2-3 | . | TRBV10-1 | CASSVPRGRALPISTDTQYF | TGCGCCAGCAGCGTACCTAGGGGGCGGGCGTTACCTATAAGCACAGATACGCAGTATTTT